The rows below give T cell receptor beta chains drawn from one sample of a study of T cells in Graves' hyperthyroidism and ophthalmopathy. TCRdb re-analysed the multiplex PCR reads in MiXCR, keeping a single row per CDR3 protein. The data show about 500,000 distinct CDR3 sequences, with approximately 15% seen just once and around 18% held by the top ten. The specimen was blood. The receptors originated from a woman aged 18-29 years with Graves' hyperthyroidism. The CDR3 runs from the conserved cysteine through the conserved F or W. Fields, in order: V gene, J gene, CDR3 protein.

TRBV7-2,TRBJ2-3,CASSLAGAWTDTQYF
TRBV2,TRBJ2-7,CASSGHRNRGSYEQYF
TRBV9,TRBJ2-3,CASSVAPNRGTDTQYF
TRBV7-9,TRBJ2-5,CASSPRRAVQETQYF
TRBV11-2,TRBJ1-3,CASSLELATIYF
TRBV20-1,TRBJ1-1,CSAVHSSNTEAFF
TRBV12-5,TRBJ1-4,CASGLVRADGSEKLFF
TRBV7-2,TRBJ2-1,CASSLASGDPYNEQFF
TRBV6-1,TRBJ1-5,CASSPGAGQPQHF
TRBV29-1,TRBJ2-7,CSVVNSYEQYF
TRBV5-1,TRBJ1-2,CASSFPGTPYNYGYTF
TRBV28,TRBJ2-7,CASSRNTEDSYEQYF
TRBV20-1,TRBJ2-1,CSAMPLAGEYNEQFF
TRBV12-3/TRBV12-4,TRBJ2-3,CASSYRGPDTQYF
TRBV5-1,TRBJ1-6,CASSLGDRDNSPLHF
TRBV20-1,TRBJ1-1,CSASRPGTTALRFF
TRBV5-1,TRBJ2-7,CASSLISRSGATYEQYF
TRBV27,TRBJ2-2,CASAFTGRKNTGELFF